A selection of T cell receptor beta chains follows, all from one sample in a study of cytomegalovirus exposure and HLA in healthy donors. The assay was immunoSEQ multiplex PCR, and TCRdb's table has in-frame clones only and misses some. Of 81,000 or so clones in the sample, around 80% were seen once. Sequenced: PBMCs. The receptors derive from a man in his forties or fifties in good health and CMV-seropositive. CDR3s include the opening cysteine and the closing phenylalanine or tryptophan. The D gene is left open where the match is weak. A row's size may be missing; if present it is once, few, many or a size class.

j_gene | v_gene | d_gene | abundance | CDR3aa | CDR3nt
TRBJ2-6 | TRBV19 | TRBD1 | NA | CASRAEGGSGANGLTF | TGTGCCAGTAGGGCCGAAGGGGGCTCTGGGGCCAACGGCCTGACTTTC
TRBJ2-3 | TRBV12-5 | TRBD2 | NA | CASGKTGLAGVVTQYF | TGTGCTAGTGGTAAAACGGGACTAGCGGGAGTGGTTACGCAGTATTTT
TRBJ2-2 | TRBV7-3 | TRBD1 | few | CASSGTAEYVSGELFF | TGTGCCAGCAGTGGGACAGCAGAATACGTATCCGGGGAGCTGTTTTTT
TRBJ2-1 | TRBV13 | TRBD2 | NA | CASSLEVGGSSYNEQFF | TGTGCCAGCAGCTTAGAAGTGGGCGGGAGCTCCTACAATGAGCAGTTCTTC
TRBJ2-7 | TRBV7-9 | NA | once | CASSLGEVGQGYEQYF | TGTGCCAGCAGCTTAGGTGAGGTTGGGCAGGGCTACGAGCAGTACTTC
TRBJ2-2 | TRBV10-3 | TRBD1 | NA | CAILPRTGGETGELFF | TGTGCCATCCTCCCCCGAACAGGGGGCGAAACCGGGGAGCTGTTTTTT
TRBJ2-7 | TRBV28 | NA | NA | CASSLRSQSEQYF | TGTGCCAGCAGTTTAAGGTCACAGAGCGAGCAGTACTTC
TRBJ1-1 | TRBV30 | NA | NA | CAWSVRDVNTEAFF | TGTGCCTGGAGTGTACGGGATGTGAACACTGAAGCTTTCTTT
TRBJ1-2 | TRBV11-3 | TRBD1 | NA | CASGGQAHYGYTF | TGTGCCAGCGGGGGACAGGCCCACTATGGCTACACCTTC
TRBJ2-4 | TRBV19 | TRBD2 | once | CASSILAGAKNSQYF | TGTGCCAGTAGTATACTAGCGGGAGCCAAAAACAGTCAGTACTTC
TRBJ2-1 | TRBV4-1 | NA | NA | CASSASPSDSYNEQFF | TGCGCCAGCAGCGCATCTCCTTCAGACTCCTACAATGAGCAGTTCTTC
TRBJ1-2 | TRBV10-3 | NA | once | CAIFSIRSYGYTF | TGTGCCATCTTTAGTATACGGTCCTATGGCTACACCTTC
TRBJ2-1 | TRBV6-5 | TRBD2 | NA | CASSSSVAGGYNEQFF | TGTGCCAGCAGTTCTTCCGTAGCGGGAGGCTACAATGAGCAGTTCTTC
TRBJ2-7 | TRBV2 | TRBD2 | few | CASSDLGGRHYEQYF | TGTGCCAGCAGTGATTTGGGGGGGAGGCACTACGAGCAGTACTTC
TRBJ2-1 | TRBV5-1 | TRBD2 | NA | CASSNGLAGSSYNEQFF | TGCGCCAGCAGCAACGGACTAGCGGGCAGCTCCTACAATGAGCAGTTCTTC
TRBJ2-1 | TRBV6-5 | TRBD2 | NA | CASTKLAGYEQFF | TGTGCCAGCACCAAACTAGCGGGATATGAGCAGTTCTTC
TRBJ1-2 | TRBV19 | NA | NA | CASSNGQGYTF | TGTGCCAGTAGTAACGGACAGGGCTACACCTTC
TRBJ2-2 | TRBV19 | NA | NA | CASSISGLSGYTGELFF | TGTGCCAGTAGTATTTCAGGACTTTCGGGATACACCGGGGAGCTGTTTTTT
TRBJ1-2 | TRBV6-5 | NA | NA | CASSYSEGTNYGYTF | TGTGCCAGCAGTTACTCAGAGGGAACCAACTATGGCTACACCTTC
TRBJ2-7 | TRBV11-2 | TRBD1 | NA | CASSTLVGGQAYEQYF | TGTGCCAGCAGCACACTCGTTGGGGGACAGGCCTACGAGCAGTACTTC
TRBJ2-7 | TRBV7-9 | TRBD2 | NA | CSSSFPLAGMGSYEQYF | TGTTCCAGCAGCTTCCCTCTAGCGGGGATGGGATCCTACGAGCAGTACTTC
TRBJ2-7 | TRBV11-2 | NA | NA | CASSPPGLAPYEQYF | TGTGCCAGCAGCCCCCCAGGACTGGCCCCCTACGAGCAGTACTTC
TRBJ2-1 | TRBV11-2 | TRBD1 | few | CASSIVTGDEQFF | TGTGCCAGCAGCATCGTGACAGGGGATGAGCAGTTCTTC
TRBJ2-4 | TRBV13 | NA | NA | CASSLRSETLAKNSQYF | TGTGCCAGCAGCTTAAGGTCAGAAACTCTAGCCAAAAACAGTCAGTACTTC
TRBJ1-1 | TRBV19 | NA | NA | CASSKSVRSANTEAFF | TGTGCCAGTAGTAAGTCTGTGCGTTCCGCGAACACTGAAGCTTTCTTT
TRBJ2-1 | TRBV7-2 | NA | NA | CASSLALLGRGWNEQFF | TGTGCCAGCAGCTTAGCGCTCCTAGGGCGGGGTTGGAATGAGCAGTTCTTC
TRBJ1-5 | TRBV2 | NA | few | CASSEERDQPQHF | TGTGCCAGCAGTGAAGAGAGGGATCAGCCCCAGCATTTT
TRBJ2-3 | TRBV5-5 | NA | NA | CASTLGDTTDTQYF | TGTGCCAGCACCCTGGGGGACACCACAGATACGCAGTATTTT
TRBJ2-1 | TRBV19 | NA | once | CASGEQGSYNEQFF | TGTGCCAGTGGAGAACAGGGTTCCTACAATGAGCAGTTCTTC
TRBJ2-5 | TRBV27 | TRBD2 | few | CASSLAGGKETQYF | TGTGCCAGCAGCCTAGCGGGAGGGAAAGAGACCCAGTACTTC
TRBJ1-1 | TRBV7-6 | NA | NA | CASGNFGGAGAEAFF | TGTGCCAGCGGCAATTTCGGAGGGGCAGGAGCTGAAGCTTTCTTT
TRBJ2-7 | TRBV7-7 | TRBD2 | NA | CATRSGRAYEQYF | TGTGCCACTCGTAGCGGGAGGGCCTACGAGCAGTACTTC
TRBJ1-4 | TRBV30 | NA | NA | CAWSRDRNEKLFF | TGTGCCTGGAGCCGGGATCGAAATGAAAAACTGTTTTTT
TRBJ2-1 | TRBV5-1 | NA | NA | CASSLAQGEQFF | TGCGCCAGCAGCTTGGCCCAGGGTGAGCAGTTCTTC
TRBJ1-2 | TRBV4-3 | NA | few | CASSHTGSYGYTF | TGCGCCAGCAGCCATACCGGGAGCTATGGCTACACCTTC
TRBJ2-7 | TRBV5-1 | TRBD2 | NA | CASSPGTSSLPGRYEQYF | TGCGCCAGCAGCCCCGGGACTAGCAGCCTCCCGGGCAGGTACGAGCAGTACTTC
TRBJ2-7 | TRBV4-2 | NA | few | CASSQGLGSPEQYF | TGTGCCAGCAGCCAAGGTCTGGGCTCGCCCGAGCAGTACTTC
TRBJ2-3 | TRBV5-1 | TRBD2 | few | CASTQKGLSDTQYF | TGCGCCAGCACCCAAAAGGGACTATCGGATACGCAGTATTTT
TRBJ1-1 | TRBV15 | NA | NA | CATSRGSLNTEAFF | TGTGCCACCAGCAGGGGGAGCTTGAACACTGAAGCTTTCTTT
TRBJ1-5 | TRBV6-6 | NA | NA | CASSYSGGREQPQHF | TGTGCCAGCAGTTACTCTGGGGGCCGGGAACAGCCCCAGCATTTT